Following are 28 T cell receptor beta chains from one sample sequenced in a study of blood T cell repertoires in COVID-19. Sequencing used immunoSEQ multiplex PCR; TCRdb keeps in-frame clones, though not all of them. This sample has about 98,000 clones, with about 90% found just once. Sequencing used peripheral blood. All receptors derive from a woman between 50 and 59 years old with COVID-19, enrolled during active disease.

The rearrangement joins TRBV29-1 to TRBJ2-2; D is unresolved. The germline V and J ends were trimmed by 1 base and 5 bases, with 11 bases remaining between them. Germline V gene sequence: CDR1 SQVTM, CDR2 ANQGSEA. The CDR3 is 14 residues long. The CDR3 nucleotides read TGCAGCGTTGAAGCCCTTGGAGTAACCGGGGAGCTGTTTTTT. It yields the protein CSVEALGVTGELFF.

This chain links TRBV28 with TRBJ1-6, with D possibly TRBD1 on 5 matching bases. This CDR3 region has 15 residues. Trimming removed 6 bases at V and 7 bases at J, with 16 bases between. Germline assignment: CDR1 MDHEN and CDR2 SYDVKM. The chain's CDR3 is CASSPPGLWNSPLHF. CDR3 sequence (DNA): TGTGCCAGCAGCCCTCCGGGACTCTGGAATTCACCCCTCCACTTT.

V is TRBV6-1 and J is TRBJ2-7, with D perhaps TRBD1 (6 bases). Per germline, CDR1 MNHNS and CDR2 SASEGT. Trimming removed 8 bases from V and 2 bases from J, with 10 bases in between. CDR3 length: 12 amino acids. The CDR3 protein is CASGGQPYEQYF. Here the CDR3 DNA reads TGTGCCAGCGGGGGCCAACCCTACGAGCAGTACTTC.

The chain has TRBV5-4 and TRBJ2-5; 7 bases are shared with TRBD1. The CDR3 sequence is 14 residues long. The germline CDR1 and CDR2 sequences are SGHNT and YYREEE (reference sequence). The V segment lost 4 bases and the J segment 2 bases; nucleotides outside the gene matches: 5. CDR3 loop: CASSIPGQQETQYF. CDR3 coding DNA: TGTGCCAGCAGCATACCGGGACAGCAAGAGACCCAGTACTTC.

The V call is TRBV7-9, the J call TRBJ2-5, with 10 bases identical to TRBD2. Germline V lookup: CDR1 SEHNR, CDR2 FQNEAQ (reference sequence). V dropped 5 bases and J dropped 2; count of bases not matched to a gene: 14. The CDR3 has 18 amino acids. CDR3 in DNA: TGTGCCAGCAGCCCGACCGCGACAGCTAGCGGGGGACAAGAGACCCAGTACTTC. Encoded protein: CASSPTATASGGQETQYF.

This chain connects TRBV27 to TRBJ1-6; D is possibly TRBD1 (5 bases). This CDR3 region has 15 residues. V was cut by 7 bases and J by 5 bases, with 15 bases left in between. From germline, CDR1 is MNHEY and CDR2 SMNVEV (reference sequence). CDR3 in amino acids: CASNPTRGDNSPLHF. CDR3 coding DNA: TGTGCCAGCAACCCCACACGGGGGGATAATTCACCCCTCCACTTT.

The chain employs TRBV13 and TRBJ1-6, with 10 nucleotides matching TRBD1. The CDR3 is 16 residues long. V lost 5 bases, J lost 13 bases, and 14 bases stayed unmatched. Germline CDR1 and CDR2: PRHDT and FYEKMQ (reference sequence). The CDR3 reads CASSPGTGDPIGPLHF. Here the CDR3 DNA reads TGTGCCAGCAGCCCTGGGACAGGGGATCCAATAGGGCCCCTCCACTTT. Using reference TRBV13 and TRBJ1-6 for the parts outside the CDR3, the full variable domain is AAGVIQSPRHLIKEKRETATLKCYPIPRHDTVYWYQQGPGQDPQFLISFYEKMQSDKGSIPDRFSAQQFSDYHSELNMSSLELGDSALYFCASSPGTGDPIGPLHFGNGTRLTVT.

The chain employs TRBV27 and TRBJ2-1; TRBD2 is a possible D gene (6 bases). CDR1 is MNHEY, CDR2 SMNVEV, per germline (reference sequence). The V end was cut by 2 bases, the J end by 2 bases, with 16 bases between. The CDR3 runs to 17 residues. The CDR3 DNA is TGTGCCAGCAGTTTACGGGTAGCGGTGAGTCCCTACAATGAGCAGTTCTTC. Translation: CASSLRVAVSPYNEQFF.

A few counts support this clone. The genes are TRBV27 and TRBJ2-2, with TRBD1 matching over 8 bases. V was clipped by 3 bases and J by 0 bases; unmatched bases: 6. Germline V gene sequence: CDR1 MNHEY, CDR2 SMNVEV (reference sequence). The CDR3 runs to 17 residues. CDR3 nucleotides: TGTGCCAGCAGTTTCTCCCGGGACAGGTCGAACACCGGGGAGCTGTTTTTT. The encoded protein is CASSFSRDRSNTGELFF.

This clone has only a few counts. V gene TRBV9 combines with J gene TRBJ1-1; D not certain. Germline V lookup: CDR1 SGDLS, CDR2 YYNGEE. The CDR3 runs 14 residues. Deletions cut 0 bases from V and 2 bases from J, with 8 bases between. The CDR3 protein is CASSVGVSNTEAFF. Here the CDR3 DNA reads TGTGCCAGCAGCGTAGGAGTTTCAAACACTGAAGCTTTCTTT.

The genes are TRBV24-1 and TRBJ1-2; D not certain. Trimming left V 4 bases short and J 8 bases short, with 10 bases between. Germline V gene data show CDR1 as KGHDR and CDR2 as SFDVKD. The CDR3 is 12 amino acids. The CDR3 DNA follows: TGTGCCACCAGTGAGCGGAGTGGCGGCTACACCTTC. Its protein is CATSERSGGYTF.

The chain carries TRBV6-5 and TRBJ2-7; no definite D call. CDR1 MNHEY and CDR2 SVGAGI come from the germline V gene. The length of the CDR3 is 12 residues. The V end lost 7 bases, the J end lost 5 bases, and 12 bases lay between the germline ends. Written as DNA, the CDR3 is TGTGCCAGCAACGAAAGCCCCCACGAGCAGTACTTC. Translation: CASNESPHEQYF.

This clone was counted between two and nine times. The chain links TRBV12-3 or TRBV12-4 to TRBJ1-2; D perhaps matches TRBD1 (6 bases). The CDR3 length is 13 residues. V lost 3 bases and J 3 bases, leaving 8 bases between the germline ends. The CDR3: CASSLAGDYGYTF. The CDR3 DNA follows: TGTGCCAGCAGTTTGGCAGGGGACTATGGCTACACCTTC.

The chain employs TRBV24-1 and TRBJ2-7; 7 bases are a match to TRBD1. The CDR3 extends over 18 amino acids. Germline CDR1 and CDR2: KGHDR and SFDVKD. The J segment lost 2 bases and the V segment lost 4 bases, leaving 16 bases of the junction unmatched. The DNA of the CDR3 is TGTGCCACCAGTGACCGACGTGCTGACAGGGAAGGGACCTACGAGCAGTACTTC. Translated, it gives CATSDRRADREGTYEQYF.

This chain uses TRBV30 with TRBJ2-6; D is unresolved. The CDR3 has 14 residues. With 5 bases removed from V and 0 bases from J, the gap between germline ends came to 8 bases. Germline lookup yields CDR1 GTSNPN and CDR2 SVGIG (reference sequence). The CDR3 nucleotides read TGTGCCTGGTCACGCGGCTCTGGGGCCAACGTCCTGACTTTC. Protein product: CAWSRGSGANVLTF. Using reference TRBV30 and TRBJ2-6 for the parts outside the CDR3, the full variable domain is SQTIHQWPATLVQPVGSPLSLECTVEGTSNPNLYWYRQAAGRGLQLLFYSVGIGQISSEVPQNLSASRPQDRQFILSSKKLLLSDSGFYLCAWSRGSGANVLTFGAGSRLTVL.

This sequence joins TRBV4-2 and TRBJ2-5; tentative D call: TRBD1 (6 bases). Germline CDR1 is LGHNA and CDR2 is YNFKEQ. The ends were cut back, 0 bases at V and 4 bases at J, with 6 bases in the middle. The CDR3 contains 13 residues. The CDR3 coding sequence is TGTGCCAGCAGCCAAGAAGGGGGAGAGACCCAGTACTTC. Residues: CASSQEGGETQYF.

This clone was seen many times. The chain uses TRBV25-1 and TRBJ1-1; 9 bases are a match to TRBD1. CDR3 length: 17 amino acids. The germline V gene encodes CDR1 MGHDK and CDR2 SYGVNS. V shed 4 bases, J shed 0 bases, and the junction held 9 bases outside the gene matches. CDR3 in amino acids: CASSAIRDRDMNTEAFF. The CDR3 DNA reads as TGTGCCAGCAGTGCGATCCGGGACAGGGACATGAACACTGAAGCTTTCTTT.

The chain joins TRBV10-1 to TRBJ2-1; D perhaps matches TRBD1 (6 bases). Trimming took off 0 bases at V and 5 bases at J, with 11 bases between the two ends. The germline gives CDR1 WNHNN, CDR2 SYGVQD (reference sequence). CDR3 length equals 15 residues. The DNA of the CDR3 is TGCGCCAGCAGTGAGTCCAGGGGTAAAGACAATGAGCAGTTCTTC. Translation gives CASSESRGKDNEQFF.

The CDR3 region is CASSLGTGNTGELFF. The CDR3 DNA follows: TGCGCCAGCAGCTTGGGGACAGGGAACACCGGGGAGCTGTTTTTT. This rearrangement joins TRBV5-1 to TRBJ2-2; 7 bases fit TRBD1. V gave up 0 bases and J gave up 1 base; unmatched junction bases: 0. The CDR3 runs 15 residues. CDR1 SGHRS and CDR2 YFSETQ come from the germline V gene.

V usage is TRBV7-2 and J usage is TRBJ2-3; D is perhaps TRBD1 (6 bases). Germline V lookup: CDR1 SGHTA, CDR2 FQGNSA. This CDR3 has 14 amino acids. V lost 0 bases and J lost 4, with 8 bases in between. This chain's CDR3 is CASSLAGGSDTQYF. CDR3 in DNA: TGTGCCAGCAGCTTAGCAGGGGGTTCAGATACGCAGTATTTT.

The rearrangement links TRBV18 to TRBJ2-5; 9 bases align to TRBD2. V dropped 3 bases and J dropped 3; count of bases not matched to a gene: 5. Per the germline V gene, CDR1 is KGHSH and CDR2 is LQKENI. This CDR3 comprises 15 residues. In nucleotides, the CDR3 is TGTGCCAGCTCACCTCCGCGGGGGGGTGAAGAGACCCAGTACTTC. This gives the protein CASSPPRGGEETQYF.

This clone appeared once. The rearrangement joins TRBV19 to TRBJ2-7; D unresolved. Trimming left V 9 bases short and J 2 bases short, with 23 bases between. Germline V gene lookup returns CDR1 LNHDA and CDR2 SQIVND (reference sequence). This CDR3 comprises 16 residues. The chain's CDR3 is CASPGCPLQSAYEQYF. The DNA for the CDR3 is TGTGCCAGCCCAGGTTGTCCCCTTCAGTCCGCCTACGAGCAGTACTTC.

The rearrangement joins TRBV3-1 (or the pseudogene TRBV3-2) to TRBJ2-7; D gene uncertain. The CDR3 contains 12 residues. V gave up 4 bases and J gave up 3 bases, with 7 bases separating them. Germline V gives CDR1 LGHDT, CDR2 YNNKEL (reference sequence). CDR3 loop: CASSRVFYEQYF. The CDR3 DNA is TGTGCCAGCAGCCGAGTATTCTACGAGCAGTACTTC.

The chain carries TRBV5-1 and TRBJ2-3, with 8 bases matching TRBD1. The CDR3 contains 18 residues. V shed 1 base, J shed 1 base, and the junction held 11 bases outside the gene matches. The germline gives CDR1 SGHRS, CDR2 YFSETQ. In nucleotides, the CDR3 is TGCGCCAGCAGCTTGAGGCCGGGGACAGGCGGGGGCACAGATACGCAGTATTTT. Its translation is CASSLRPGTGGGTDTQYF.

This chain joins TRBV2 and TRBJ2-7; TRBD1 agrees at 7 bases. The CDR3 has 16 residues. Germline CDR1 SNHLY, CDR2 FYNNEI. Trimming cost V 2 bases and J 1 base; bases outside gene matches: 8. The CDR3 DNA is TGTGCCAGCAGTGAAAGGGCAGGGGGTCCGTCCTACGAGCAGTACTTC. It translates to CASSERAGGPSYEQYF.

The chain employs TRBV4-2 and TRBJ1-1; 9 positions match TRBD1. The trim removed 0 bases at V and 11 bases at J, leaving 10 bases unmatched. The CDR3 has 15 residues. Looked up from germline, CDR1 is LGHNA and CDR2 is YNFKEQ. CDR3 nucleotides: TGTGCCAGCAGCCAAGATACCACAGGGGGCGGTCGGGCTTTCTTT. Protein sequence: CASSQDTTGGGRAFF.

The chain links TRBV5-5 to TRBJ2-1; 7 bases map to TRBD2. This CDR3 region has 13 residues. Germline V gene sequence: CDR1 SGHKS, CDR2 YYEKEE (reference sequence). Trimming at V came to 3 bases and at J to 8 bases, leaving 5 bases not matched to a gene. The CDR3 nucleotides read TGTGCCAGCAGCTGGACGGGACTACATGAGCAGTTCTTC. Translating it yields CASSWTGLHEQFF.

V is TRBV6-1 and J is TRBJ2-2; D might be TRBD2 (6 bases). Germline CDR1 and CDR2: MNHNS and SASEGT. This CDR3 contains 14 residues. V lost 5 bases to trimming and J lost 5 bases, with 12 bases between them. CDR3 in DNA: TGTGCCAGCAGTAGGCCGGGACTTACCGGGGAGCTGTTTTTT. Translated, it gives CASSRPGLTGELFF.